A selection of T cell receptor beta chains follows, all from one sample in a study of T cells in localized non-small cell lung cancer. Assay used: immunoSEQ multiplex PCR; TCRdb lists only in-frame clones, some missing. The data show about 74,000 clones, approximately 88% seen once. This material consisted of peripheral blood, taken before any cancer treatment. The receptors originated from a female donor over 55 with stage I lung adenocarcinoma. Both conserved end residues are part of each CDR3. Fields, in order: clone size, J gene, D gene, CDR3 length, V gene, CDR3 DNA, CDR3 protein. The D gene is left open where the match is weak. Where a row states a size, it is once, few, many or the class of an expanded clone; other rows omit it.

clone size: once
J gene: TRBJ2-2
D gene: .
CDR3 length: 16
V gene: TRBV4-1
CDR3 DNA: TGCGCCAGCAGCCAATTTACAGGGAGGGGCACCGGGGAGCTGTTTTTT
CDR3 protein: CASSQFTGRGTGELFF

clone size: .
J gene: TRBJ2-6
D gene: .
CDR3 length: 20
V gene: TRBV27
CDR3 DNA: TGTGCCAGCAGTACATTTATGTCGACAGGATACCACTCTGGGGCCAACGTCCTGACTTTC
CDR3 protein: CASSTFMSTGYHSGANVLTF

clone size: .
J gene: TRBJ2-7
D gene: .
CDR3 length: 13
V gene: TRBV7-3
CDR3 DNA: TGTGCCAGCAGCTCCTTGGGTTCCTACGAGCAGTACTTC
CDR3 protein: CASSSLGSYEQYF

clone size: .
J gene: TRBJ2-3
D gene: .
CDR3 length: 13
V gene: TRBV5-1
CDR3 DNA: TGCGCCAGCAGGGGAAGCGGCACAGATACGCAGTATTTT
CDR3 protein: CASRGSGTDTQYF

clone size: once
J gene: TRBJ2-7
D gene: .
CDR3 length: 13
V gene: TRBV6-5
CDR3 DNA: TGTGCCAGCAGTTTCCGATCGGGGAGCGAGCAGTACTTC
CDR3 protein: CASSFRSGSEQYF

clone size: .
J gene: TRBJ1-2
D gene: .
CDR3 length: 15
V gene: TRBV19
CDR3 DNA: TGTGCCAGTAGTATTTCGGGACGGAGGGGGTCTGGCTACACCTTC
CDR3 protein: CASSISGRRGSGYTF

clone size: few
J gene: TRBJ1-1
D gene: TRBD1
CDR3 length: 13
V gene: TRBV9
CDR3 DNA: TGTGCCAGCAGCCTCAGGGGGCAAGGTGAAGCTTTCTTT
CDR3 protein: CASSLRGQGEAFF

clone size: .
J gene: TRBJ1-1
D gene: .
CDR3 length: 13
V gene: TRBV18
CDR3 DNA: TGTGCCAGCTCACCCCAAGGACACCTTGAAGCTTTCTTT
CDR3 protein: CASSPQGHLEAFF

clone size: .
J gene: TRBJ2-7
D gene: TRBD1
CDR3 length: 13
V gene: TRBV5-6
CDR3 DNA: TGTGCCAGCAGCTGGGACAGATCCTACGAGCAGTACTTC
CDR3 protein: CASSWDRSYEQYF

clone size: .
J gene: TRBJ2-7
D gene: TRBD1
CDR3 length: 15
V gene: TRBV5-5
CDR3 DNA: TGTGCCAGCAGCCCTTGGACAGGGCTTATCGACGAGCAGTACTTC
CDR3 protein: CASSPWTGLIDEQYF

clone size: .
J gene: TRBJ2-1
D gene: .
CDR3 length: 14
V gene: TRBV7-2
CDR3 DNA: TGTGCCAGCAGCTTAGCGGGGGTCTACAATGAGCAGTTCTTC
CDR3 protein: CASSLAGVYNEQFF

clone size: .
J gene: TRBJ2-5
D gene: TRBD2
CDR3 length: 14
V gene: TRBV11-3
CDR3 DNA: TGTGCCAGCAGCATGACTAGCGGGACCGAGACCCAGTACTTC
CDR3 protein: CASSMTSGTETQYF

clone size: .
J gene: TRBJ1-3
D gene: TRBD1
CDR3 length: 15
V gene: TRBV28
CDR3 DNA: TGTGCCAGCAGGTCGGACAGGGTCCCTGGAAACACCATATATTTT
CDR3 protein: CASRSDRVPGNTIYF

clone size: .
J gene: TRBJ1-1
D gene: TRBD1
CDR3 length: 15
V gene: TRBV5-4
CDR3 DNA: TGTGCCAGCAGCTTTCCGGGACAGGGAAGGACTGAAGCTTTCTTT
CDR3 protein: CASSFPGQGRTEAFF

clone size: .
J gene: TRBJ2-3
D gene: .
CDR3 length: 13
V gene: TRBV4-1
CDR3 DNA: TGCGCCAGCAGCCAAAGGCAACCAGATACGCAGTATTTT
CDR3 protein: CASSQRQPDTQYF

clone size: .
J gene: TRBJ2-5
D gene: .
CDR3 length: 14
V gene: TRBV19
CDR3 DNA: TGTGCCAGTAGTCTCGGGACATACCAAGAGACCCAGTACTTC
CDR3 protein: CASSLGTYQETQYF

clone size: .
J gene: TRBJ2-1
D gene: TRBD2
CDR3 length: 16
V gene: TRBV7-8
CDR3 DNA: TGTGCCAGCAGCTTAGCGCGACTAGCGGGGGGCCTTGAGCAGTTCTTC
CDR3 protein: CASSLARLAGGLEQFF

clone size: .
J gene: TRBJ2-5
D gene: .
CDR3 length: 16
V gene: TRBV6-1
CDR3 DNA: TGTGCCAGCAGTGAATGGACAGCCTTCGATGGGGGGGCCCAGTACTTC
CDR3 protein: CASSEWTAFDGGAQYF

clone size: .
J gene: TRBJ2-6
D gene: TRBD1
CDR3 length: 17
V gene: TRBV5-1
CDR3 DNA: TGCGCCAGCAGCTCCGGGACAGGGGGCTCTGGGGCCAACGTCCTGACTTTC
CDR3 protein: CASSSGTGGSGANVLTF

clone size: .
J gene: TRBJ2-6
D gene: .
CDR3 length: 13
V gene: TRBV14
CDR3 DNA: TGTGCCAGCAGCCAAGCGCGAGCCAACGTCCTGACTTTC
CDR3 protein: CASSQARANVLTF

clone size: .
J gene: TRBJ1-5
D gene: .
CDR3 length: 15
V gene: TRBV2
CDR3 DNA: TGTGCCAGCAGGGGGGGACGGAGTAGCAATCAGCCCCAGCATTTT
CDR3 protein: CASRGGRSSNQPQHF

clone size: .
J gene: TRBJ1-2
D gene: .
CDR3 length: 15
V gene: TRBV2
CDR3 DNA: TGTGCCAGCAGACCCCGGGGAGGGACCATCTATGGCTACACCTTC
CDR3 protein: CASRPRGGTIYGYTF